A selection of T cell receptor beta chains follows, all from one sample in a study of blood T cell repertoires in COVID-19. Data came from immunoSEQ multiplex PCR; TCRdb stores just in-frame clones and leaves some out. The table records some 300,000 clones, approximately 88% of them present only once. The sample consisted of peripheral blood. Receptors were obtained from a woman aged 25 to 45 who had recovered from COVID-19. CDR3s include the opening cysteine and the closing phenylalanine or tryptophan. D genes are given only for firm matches. Only part of the rows carry a size: once, few, many, or a class if the clone is expanded.

-	TRBV9	TRBD1	TRBJ2-7	TGTGCCAGCAGCCGCAGCGACAGGGGCACCTACGAGCAGTACTTC	CASSRSDRGTYEQYF
-	TRBV4-3	-	TRBJ1-1	TGCGCCAGCAGCCAAGATTTGGAGGGCTTGGAAGCTTTCTTT	CASSQDLEGLEAFF
few	TRBV15	-	TRBJ1-5	TGTGCCACCAGCAGAGATAAGGGGTTCAATCAGCCCCAGCATTTT	CATSRDKGFNQPQHF
-	TRBV7-2	TRBD1	TRBJ2-7	TGTGCCAGCAGCTTGGGACAGGGGAACTACGAGCAGTACTTC	CASSLGQGNYEQYF
-	TRBV10-3	-	TRBJ1-6	TGTGCCATAAGGACTTTTGATAATTCACCCCTCCACTTT	CAIRTFDNSPLHF
-	TRBV3-1/TRBV3-2	-	TRBJ1-2	TGTGCCAGCAGCCAAGAACGCAGGATCGGCTATGGCTACACCTTC	CASSQERRIGYGYTF
-	TRBV2	-	TRBJ1-2	TGTGCCAGCAGTGATTTGGGGGAGGAGGGCTACACCTTC	CASSDLGEEGYTF
-	TRBV9	-	TRBJ2-3	TGTGCCAGCAGCGTAGTTCCAGAGGCAGATACGCAGTATTTT	CASSVVPEADTQYF
once	TRBV15	TRBD1	TRBJ1-5	TGTGCCACCAGCAGAGACCAGGGGGCTACCCAGCATTTT	CATSRDQGATQHF
once	TRBV18	-	TRBJ1-6	TGTGCCAGCTCACCGGGAGGACCAGCGGGTTCACCCCTCCACTTT	CASSPGGPAGSPLHF
-	TRBV6-5	-	TRBJ1-1	TGTGCCAGCAGTTACGTAAGGACAGCGGTCAACACTGAAGCTTTCTTT	CASSYVRTAVNTEAFF
-	TRBV6-5	-	TRBJ1-1	TGTGCCAGCAGTTACTCGATATCGGTTACTGAAGCTTTCTTT	CASSYSISVTEAFF
-	TRBV19	TRBD1	TRBJ2-3	TGTGCCAGTGAAGGACAGGGGGGGAGAGATACGCAGTATTTT	CASEGQGGRDTQYF
-	TRBV28	TRBD1	TRBJ1-2	TGTGCCAGCAGTTTTGGACAGGGAAACTATGGCTACACCTTC	CASSFGQGNYGYTF
-	TRBV5-4	-	TRBJ1-1	TGTGCCAGCAGCTTGGCCGGGAGGACCAAGATGGCTGAAGCTTTCTTT	CASSLAGRTKMAEAFF
-	TRBV10-3	-	TRBJ2-2	TGTGCCATCAGGGACGACAGACAGACAAACACCGGGGAGCTGTTTTTT	CAIRDDRQTNTGELFF
-	TRBV5-1	-	TRBJ2-5	TGCGCCAGCAGCTTGGCAGGCCACCGATTGGAGACCCAGTACTTC	CASSLAGHRLETQYF
-	TRBV29-1	TRBD1	TRBJ2-2	TGCAGCGTTGGGACAGGTCGTCTCACCGGGGAGCTGTTTTTT	CSVGTGRLTGELFF
-	TRBV6-6	-	TRBJ2-3	TGTGCCAGCAGAACACAGGGTTTGGGCACAGATACGCAGTATTTT	CASRTQGLGTDTQYF
once	TRBV28	TRBD1	TRBJ1-2	TGTGCCACGTACGTCCAGGGACAGGGGATTTCCTTTAACTATGGCTACACCTTC	CATYVQGQGISFNYGYTF
-	TRBV7-9	TRBD1	TRBJ1-1	TGTGCCAGCAGCACCGGACAGGGGACGAACACTGAAGCTTTCTTT	CASSTGQGTNTEAFF
-	TRBV7-9	TRBD1	TRBJ1-1	TGTGCCAGCAGCTCGAACAGGGGGCGAACTGAAGCTTTCTTT	CASSSNRGRTEAFF
-	TRBV11-2	-	TRBJ2-3	TGTGCCAGCACCTGGGGGCTAGCCCGATCAGATACGCAGTATTTT	CASTWGLARSDTQYF
-	TRBV3-1/TRBV3-2	TRBD1	TRBJ1-4	TGTGCCAGCAGCCAAGATTGGGAGACAGGGGCGGTTTTT	CASSQDWETGAVF
-	TRBV2	-	TRBJ1-1	TGTGCCAGCAGTGAATCCTCAGGGAGGCGAGAAGCTTTCTTT	CASSESSGRREAFF
-	TRBV28	-	TRBJ2-7	TGTGCCAGCAGTTTGGGCACAGGGAGCGAGCAGTACTTC	CASSLGTGSEQYF
-	TRBV21-1	-	TRBJ1-2	TGTGCCAGCAGCAAAGTCACTAACCCCGACAGGGAAGATGGCTACACCTTC	CASSKVTNPDREDGYTF
-	TRBV5-4	TRBD1	TRBJ1-6	TGTGCCAGCAGGGATGGACAGGGGGCTTCACCCCTCCACTTT	CASRDGQGASPLHF
-	TRBV4-1	-	TRBJ2-3	TGCGCCAGCAGCCAGCTCAGTCCCGTGGATACGCAGTATTTT	CASSQLSPVDTQYF
-	TRBV28	-	TRBJ1-1	TGTGCCAGCAGTTTACGACACCCTGAAGCTTTCTTT	CASSLRHPEAFF
once	TRBV5-6	TRBD1	TRBJ2-3	TGTGCCAGCGCCGACAGGGGGCATGGAGATACGCAGTATTTT	CASADRGHGDTQYF
-	TRBV18	-	TRBJ1-1	TGTGCCAGCTCACCACTAACAGGGCCCGGTGGGGTAGAAGCTTTCTTT	CASSPLTGPGGVEAFF
once	TRBV24-1	-	TRBJ2-6	TGTGCCACCAGTTCTACGTATGCAGGGGGGACTGGGGCCAACGTCCTGACTTTC	CATSSTYAGGTGANVLTF
-	TRBV7-8	-	TRBJ2-4	TGTGCCAGCAGCTTAGGAGGTAGTCAAAACATTCAGTACTTC	CASSLGGSQNIQYF
-	TRBV24-1	TRBD2	TRBJ2-3	TGTGCCACCAGTGATACTAGCGGGGGGCCCTCCGATACGCAGTATTTT	CATSDTSGGPSDTQYF
once	TRBV5-1	-	TRBJ2-3	TGCGCCAGCCACGGCGCGGGGGCAGGGGCACTTGATACGCAGTATTTT	CASHGAGAGALDTQYF
-	TRBV5-1	-	TRBJ1-3	TGCGCCAGCAGCTCCGGGAGGGCAATTGGAAACACCATATATTTT	CASSSGRAIGNTIYF
-	TRBV5-1	-	TRBJ2-1	TGCGCCAGCAGCTTGGGGCGGGATGAGCAGTTCTTC	CASSLGRDEQFF
-	TRBV6-1	-	TRBJ1-2	TGTGCCAGCAGTGAGGGGCCCGTAGGCTATGGCTACACCTTC	CASSEGPVGYGYTF
-	TRBV6-5	-	TRBJ2-7	TGTGCCAGCAGGCCGACAGGACCGTACGAGCAGTACTTC	CASRPTGPYEQYF
-	TRBV6-5	-	TRBJ2-7	TGTGCCAGCAGTTACTCCGGGGGCTCCTACGAGCAGTACTTC	CASSYSGGSYEQYF
once	TRBV28	TRBD1	TRBJ1-1	TGTGCCAGCAGTCAAGGGGACAGGGAGAACACTGAAGCTTTCTTT	CASSQGDRENTEAFF